Listed below are T cell receptor beta chains from one sample, sequenced in a study of shared clonotypes between healthy human individuals. Profiling relied on immunoSEQ multiplex PCR, and the TCRdb table lists in-frame clones only, not all of them. The repertoire consists of over a million clones, with 70% to 80% occurring once and the leading ten covering roughly 0.61%. Specimen: memory CD4+ T cells from PBMCs. The source is a man between 18 and 35 years old in good health. Some clones in this sample may be carry-over from other donors' samples. Each CDR3 is given with its conserved first and last residue.

CDR3aa	v_gene	j_gene
CASSRGNEQFF	TRBV4-2	TRBJ2-1
CASSLVDAVPLKQFF	TRBV5-4	TRBJ2-1
CASRGTGGMNTEAFF	TRBV6-5	TRBJ1-1
CASSSTGTTMNTEAFF	TRBV11-1	TRBJ1-1
CASSSSRNEQFF	TRBV28	TRBJ2-1
CASSLGLVPDTQYF	TRBV5-1	TRBJ2-3
CASSLRTGAYEQYF	TRBV27	TRBJ2-7
CASSGTVNTEAFF	TRBV6-5	TRBJ1-1
CASSTQDRNSNEQFF	TRBV9	TRBJ2-1
CASSSQLSTEAFF	TRBV11-2	TRBJ1-1
CASSLGVGDEQYF	TRBV11-2	TRBJ2-7
CASSLEDRAEQYF	TRBV9	TRBJ2-7
CASSPRGGPKETQYF	TRBV6-4	TRBJ2-5
CASSYSTDTQYF	TRBV2	TRBJ2-3
CASSPSVSSYNEQFF	TRBV5-1	TRBJ2-1
CASSRSAGISYGYTF	TRBV7-9	TRBJ1-2
CASSRVLQGTQYF	TRBV9	TRBJ2-5
CASSRSVDTEAFF	TRBV4-2	TRBJ1-1
CASSPPGRDEQYF	TRBV6-6	TRBJ2-7
CASSLFRENAGELFF	TRBV28	TRBJ2-2
CASSADRGGDTQYF	TRBV28	TRBJ2-3
CASRSPRRGNQPQHF	TRBV19	TRBJ1-5
CGSTGEQWRNEQFF	TRBV7-6	TRBJ2-1
CASSDGGQHF	TRBV28	TRBJ1-5
CASSPLQRTGGANIQYF	TRBV4-2	TRBJ2-4
CASSLVGDRGIRETQYF	TRBV7-9	TRBJ2-5